This entry lists 30 T cell receptor beta chains sequenced from one sample in a study of CXCR3-negative and CXCR3-positive naive CD8 T cells (dated by TCRdb to the late 2010s). The research as a whole found: Compared with CXCR3-negative naive cells, CXCR3-positive naive cells had TRB CDR3s with higher hydrophobicity (lower Kidera factor 4), lower energy, and higher strength and volume indices.

Sequencing took place on a NextSeq 550. The Human TCR Profiling Kit (MiLaboratory) was used to make UMI-labeled 5' RACE TRB cDNA libraries. TCRdb reprocessed the reads, so every CDR3 protein sequence counts as one entry and DNA is not shown. The table of this sample itemizes 150,000 or so distinct CDR3 sequences. Just under 0.5% of the sample lies in the top ten. These receptors' antigens are unknown. Input material: naive CXCR3+ CD8+ T cells from blood. Read against the paper, the sample's cell subset or site label means: CD45RO-CCR7+CD27+CD95- naive CD8+ T cells expressing CXCR3 (TNR3+). These TCRs come from a human donor in good health. Some clones in this sample may be carry-over from other donors' samples.

The chain recombines TRBV29-1 with TRBJ1-1. Germline loops: CDR1 SQVTM, CDR2 ANQGSEA. This CDR3 comprises 12 residues. Here the CDR3 reads CSVDLGYTEAFF.

The CDR3 sequence: CASSQSSGGHSYEQYF. The chain combines TRBV4-2 with TRBJ2-7; TCRdb's D call of TRBD2 is untestable without DNA. This CDR3 contains 16 residues. CDR1 and CDR2 from the germline V gene are LGHNA and YNFKEQ.

The chain has TRBV6-5 and TRBJ2-3; TCRdb calls TRBD1, which cannot be checked without DNA. This CDR3 spans 15 amino acids. Per germline, CDR1 MNHEY and CDR2 SVGAGI. This CDR3 reads CASSYSGGRGDTQYF.

The genes are TRBV6-4 and TRBJ2-2; the TCRdb D gene call, TRBD2, has no DNA to confirm it. The CDR3 consists of 14 residues. Germline loops: CDR1 MRHNA, CDR2 SNTAGT. The CDR3 loop is CATKVGGETGELFF.

The V call is TRBV15, the J call TRBJ2-1; TCRdb reports TRBD1, a call that lacks DNA to check it against. There are 16 residues in the CDR3. Germline-derived CDR1 and CDR2 are LNHNV and YYDKDF (reference sequence). CDR3 in amino acids: CATSRVRGGPNNEQFF.

This chain uses TRBV20-1 with TRBJ2-1; TCRdb calls TRBD2, which cannot be checked without DNA. The CDR3 extends over 12 amino acids. Germline V gives CDR1 DFQATT, CDR2 SNEGSKA (reference sequence). This chain's CDR3 is CSARRRETEQFF.

The chain joins TRBV4-1 to TRBJ2-2; the TCRdb D gene call, TRBD2, has no DNA to confirm it. The germline gives CDR1 MGHRA, CDR2 YSYEKL. This CDR3 is 15 amino acids long. The CDR3 sequence: CASSQGTLNTGELFF.

J is TRBJ2-3 and V is TRBV7-8; without DNA, the TCRdb call of TRBD1 cannot be checked. Germline CDR1 is SGHVS and CDR2 is FQNEAQ. The length of the CDR3 is 15 residues. The CDR3 reads CASSLGVRIPDTQYF. Variable domain in full (rest from reference TRBV7-8 and TRBJ2-3): GAGVSQSPRYKVAKRGQDVALRCDPISGHVSLFWYQQALGQGPEFLTYFQNEAQLDKSGLPSDRFFAERPEGSVSTLKIQRTQQEDSAVYLCASSLGVRIPDTQYFGPGTRLTVL.

The genes are TRBV12-3 or TRBV12-4 and TRBJ1-5; TCRdb's D gene call, TRBD1, goes unchecked for lack of DNA. CDR3 length: 15 amino acids. CDR3 sequence: CASSPGQGLNQPQHF.

V and J are TRBV7-2 and TRBJ2-7. The germline V gene has CDR1 SGHTA and CDR2 FQGNSA. The CDR3 covers 13 residues. This CDR3 is CASRVGNSYEQYF.

The J gene is TRBJ1-2, the V gene TRBV27; TCRdb indicates TRBD1, and absent DNA this call remains unverified. The germline V gene encodes CDR1 MNHEY and CDR2 SMNVEV (reference sequence). This CDR3 contains 14 residues. CDR3 amino acids: CASSLGGAGYGYTF.

The gene calls are TRBV7-9 and TRBJ2-1; TCRdb reports TRBD2, a call that lacks DNA to check it against. CDR1 and CDR2 (germline): SEHNR, FQNEAQ (reference sequence). CDR3 length: 14 amino acids. The CDR3 sequence is CASSSETSGDEQFF.

This sequence joins TRBV12-3 or TRBV12-4 and TRBJ2-3; lacking DNA, the TRBD2 call made by TCRdb goes unchecked. This CDR3 contains 18 residues. The CDR3 loop reads CASSPIRVPAGGGDTQYF.

V is TRBV11-2 and J is TRBJ1-1; the TCRdb call, TRBD1, lacks DNA for checking. Germline V CDR1 and CDR2: SGHAT, FQNNGV. The CDR3 is 15 amino acids. The CDR3 spells CASSPPLTMNTEAFF. The entire variable domain, with the rest obtained from reference TRBV11-2 and TRBJ1-1, is as follows: EAGVAQSPRYKIIEKRQSVAFWCNPISGHATLYWYQQILGQGPKLLIQFQNNGVVDDSQLPKDRFSAERLKGVDSTLKIQPAKLEDSAVYLCASSPPLTMNTEAFFGQGTRLTVV.

This rearrangement joins TRBV27 to TRBJ1-2; TCRdb reports TRBD1, a call that lacks DNA to check it against. CDR3 length equals 14 residues. The germline V gene has CDR1 MNHEY and CDR2 SMNVEV (reference sequence). This CDR3 reads CASTLRGGHYGYTF.

The chain joins TRBV13 to TRBJ1-6; TCRdb names TRBD1, which stays unverified in the absence of DNA. CDR3 length: 15 residues. The V gene's germline CDR1 is PRHDT and CDR2 FYEKMQ (reference sequence). This chain's CDR3 is CASSLMQGYNSPLHF.

This rearrangement joins TRBV5-1 to TRBJ2-6. CDR3 length: 12 residues. Germline assignment: CDR1 SGHRS and CDR2 YFSETQ. The CDR3 loop reads CASITGANVLTF.

This CDR3 is CASSEAREAGYTF. The V call is TRBV9, the J call TRBJ1-2. The CDR3 extends over 13 amino acids. Germline V gene data show CDR1 as SGDLS and CDR2 as YYNGEE. Drawing the rest from reference TRBV9 and TRBJ1-2, the complete variable domain is DSGVTQTPKHLITATGQRVTLRCSPRSGDLSVYWYQQSLDQGLQFLIQYYNGEERAKGNILERFSAQQFPDLHSELNLSSLELGDSALYFCASSEAREAGYTFGSGTRLTVV.

The rearrangement uses TRBV21-1 and TRBJ1-1. TRBV21-1 is given as a pseudogene. The CDR3 spans 12 residues. This CDR3 reads CASSKAESEAFF.

This sequence joins TRBV27 and TRBJ2-7; there is no DNA to check the TCRdb D call of TRBD1. Germline V lookup: CDR1 MNHEY, CDR2 SMNVEV (reference sequence). The CDR3 loop spans 15 amino acids. The CDR3: CASSLLQGLLYEQYF.

CDR3 in amino acids: CASSQEASSSYEQYF. This chain links TRBV4-3 with TRBJ2-7. There are 15 residues in the CDR3. The germline V gene has CDR1 LGHNA and CDR2 YSLEER.

The genes are TRBV6-5 and TRBJ2-7; there is no DNA to check the TCRdb D call of TRBD2. The CDR3 runs to 14 residues. Germline CDR1 reads MNHEY; CDR2 reads SVGAGI. CDR3 region: CASSSTTYSYEQYF.

V and J are TRBV28 and TRBJ2-7; TCRdb reports TRBD2, a call that lacks DNA to check it against. From germline, CDR1 is MDHEN and CDR2 SYDVKM. The CDR3 sequence is 13 residues long. CDR3 protein: CASRGGSSYEQYF.

The rearrangement links TRBV9 to TRBJ2-5; the TCRdb call, TRBD2, lacks DNA for checking. Per the germline V gene, CDR1 is SGDLS and CDR2 is YYNGEE. CDR3 length: 16 residues. CDR3 residues: CASSVDLAGGRETQYF.

The gene calls are TRBV29-1 and TRBJ2-4. This CDR3 is built from 15 residues. Germline V CDR1 and CDR2: SQVTM, ANQGSEA. The chain's CDR3 is CSVERTEGAKNIQYF.

The V and J genes are TRBV6-6 and TRBJ1-5; with no DNA, the TCRdb D assignment of TRBD1 cannot be verified. This CDR3 region has 16 residues. Per germline, CDR1 MNHNY and CDR2 SVGAGI (reference sequence). CDR3 residues: CASSYYRGESNQPQHF.

This chain joins TRBV6-6 and TRBJ2-7; without DNA, the TCRdb call of TRBD1 cannot be checked. The CDR3 sequence is 14 residues long. Germline V gene data show CDR1 as MNHNY and CDR2 as SVGAGI (reference sequence). CDR3: CASSYGIQAYEQYF.

The chain uses TRBV6-5 and TRBJ2-3; there is no DNA to check the TCRdb D call of TRBD2. Germline loops: CDR1 MNHEY, CDR2 SVGAGI. The length of the CDR3 is 15 residues. CDR3 sequence reads: CASSRLAGGGDTQYF.

V gene TRBV19 combines with J gene TRBJ2-7; TCRdb picks TRBD1, but there is no DNA to check that call. Looked up from germline, CDR1 is LNHDA and CDR2 is SQIVND (reference sequence). The CDR3 spans 13 residues. This CDR3 reads CASRAGRSYEQYF.

This rearrangement joins TRBV9 to TRBJ2-3. From germline, CDR1 is SGDLS and CDR2 YYNGEE. The CDR3 extends over 14 amino acids. CDR3 protein: CASSVPENTDTQYF.